This TCR beta chain was captured in a study of T cell responses to AZD1222 COVID-19 vaccine. The study, taken as a whole, reports: Seropositivity was recorded at baseline in only a handful of AZD1222 recipients. Spike-specific TCR repertoires showed rising breadth and depth after two AZD1222 doses. Reportedly, close to half of spike-specific TCRs are directed against unmutated variant regions.

Data came from immunoSEQ multiplex PCR; TCRdb stores just in-frame clones and leaves some out. There are fewer than 120,000 clones in the sample; about four fifths occur only once, and roughly 4.5% lies in the top ten. Germline loops: CDR1 SGHVS, CDR2 FQNEAQ. The CDR3 is 16 residues long. V lost 1 base, J lost 2 bases, and 7 bases stayed unmatched. Comments on this clone: Its antigen is as yet unknown.

The receptor was isolated from an adult in good health. V is TRBV7-8 and J is TRBJ2-5, with 7 bases lining up with TRBD1. The input for sequencing was peripheral blood, taken on day 0 of AZD1222 vaccination. The CDR3, as DNA: TGTGCCAGCAGCTTAGGGGTAGGGACAGCGCAAGAGACCCAGTACTTC. Translated, it gives CASSLGVGTAQETQYF.